This record looks at one T cell receptor beta chain sequence and its context. What it recognizes is unknown. Second-dose recipients at about 4 or about 12 weeks were treated as one pooled group. The CDR3 has 14 residues. CDR1 and CDR2 (germline): SGDLS, YYNGEE. V lost 4 bases and J lost 6, with 11 bases in between. Libraries were prepared by immunoSEQ multiplex PCR; TCRdb keeps only in-frame clonotypes and omits some of them. The sample shows some 250,000 clones, about 94% of them seen only once. The data were obtained in a study of T cell responses to AZD1222 COVID-19 vaccine. General study findings and limits: Clonal diversity was possibly underestimated; the donors were predominantly white British and more often female. Sampled repertoires all dated from after the peak T cell response.

The specimen comprised peripheral blood, sampled 28 days after the second AZD1222 dose. The sequence was collected from an adult who received the AZD1222 COVID-19 vaccine. This chain joins TRBV9 and TRBJ1-6; tentative D call: TRBD1 (6 bases). CDR3 in DNA: TGTGCCAGCAGCCCGGGGACAACTAATTCACCCCTCCACTTT. Translated, it gives CASSPGTTNSPLHF.